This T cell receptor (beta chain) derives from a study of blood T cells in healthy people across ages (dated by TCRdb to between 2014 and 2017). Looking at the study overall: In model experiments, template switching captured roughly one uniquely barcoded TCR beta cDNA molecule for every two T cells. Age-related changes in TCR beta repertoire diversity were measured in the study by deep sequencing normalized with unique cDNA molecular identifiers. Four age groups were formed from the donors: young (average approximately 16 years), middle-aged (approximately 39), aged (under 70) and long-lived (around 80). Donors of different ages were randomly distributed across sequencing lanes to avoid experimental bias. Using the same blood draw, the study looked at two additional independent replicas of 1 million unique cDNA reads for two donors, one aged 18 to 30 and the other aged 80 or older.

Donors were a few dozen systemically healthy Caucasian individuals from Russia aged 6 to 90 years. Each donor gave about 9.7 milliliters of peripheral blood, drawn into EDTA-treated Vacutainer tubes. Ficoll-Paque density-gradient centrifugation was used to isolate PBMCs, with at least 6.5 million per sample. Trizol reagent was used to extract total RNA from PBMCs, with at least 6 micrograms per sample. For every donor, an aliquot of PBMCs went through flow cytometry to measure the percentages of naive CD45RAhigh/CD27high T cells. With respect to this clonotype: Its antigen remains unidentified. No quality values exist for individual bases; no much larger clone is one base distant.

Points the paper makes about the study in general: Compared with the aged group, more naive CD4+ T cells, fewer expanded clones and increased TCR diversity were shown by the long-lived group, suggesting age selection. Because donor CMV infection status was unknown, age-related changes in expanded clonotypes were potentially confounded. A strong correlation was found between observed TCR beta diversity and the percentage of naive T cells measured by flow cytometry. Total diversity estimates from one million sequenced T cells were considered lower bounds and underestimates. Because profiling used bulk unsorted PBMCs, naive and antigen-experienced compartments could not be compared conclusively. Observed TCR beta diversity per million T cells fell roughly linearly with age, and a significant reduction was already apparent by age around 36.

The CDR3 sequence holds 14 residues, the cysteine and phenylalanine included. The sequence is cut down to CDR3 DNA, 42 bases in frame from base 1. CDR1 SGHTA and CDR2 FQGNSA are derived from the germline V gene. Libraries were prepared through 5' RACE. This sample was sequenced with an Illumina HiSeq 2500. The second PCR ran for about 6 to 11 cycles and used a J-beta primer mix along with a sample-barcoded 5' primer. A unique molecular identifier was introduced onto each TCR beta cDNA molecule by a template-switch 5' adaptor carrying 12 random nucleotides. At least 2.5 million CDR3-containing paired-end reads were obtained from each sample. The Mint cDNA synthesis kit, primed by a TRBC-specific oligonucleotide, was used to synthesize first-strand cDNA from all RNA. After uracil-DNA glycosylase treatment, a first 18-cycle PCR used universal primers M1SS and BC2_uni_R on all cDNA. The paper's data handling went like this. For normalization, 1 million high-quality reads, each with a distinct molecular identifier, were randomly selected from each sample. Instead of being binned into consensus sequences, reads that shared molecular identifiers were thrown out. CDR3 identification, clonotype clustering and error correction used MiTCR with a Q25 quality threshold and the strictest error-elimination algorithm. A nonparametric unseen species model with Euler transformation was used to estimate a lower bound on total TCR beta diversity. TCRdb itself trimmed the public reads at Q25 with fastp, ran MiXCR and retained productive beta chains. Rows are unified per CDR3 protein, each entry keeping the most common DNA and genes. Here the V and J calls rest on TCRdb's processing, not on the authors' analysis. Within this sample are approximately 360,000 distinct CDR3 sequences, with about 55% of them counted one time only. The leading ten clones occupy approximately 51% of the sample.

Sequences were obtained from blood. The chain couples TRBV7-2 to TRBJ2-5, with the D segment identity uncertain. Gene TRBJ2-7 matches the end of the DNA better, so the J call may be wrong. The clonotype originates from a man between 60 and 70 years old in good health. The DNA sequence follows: TGTGCCAGCAGCTTGACGGGCCCGATCCACGAGCAGTACTTC. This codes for CASSLTGPIHEQYF.